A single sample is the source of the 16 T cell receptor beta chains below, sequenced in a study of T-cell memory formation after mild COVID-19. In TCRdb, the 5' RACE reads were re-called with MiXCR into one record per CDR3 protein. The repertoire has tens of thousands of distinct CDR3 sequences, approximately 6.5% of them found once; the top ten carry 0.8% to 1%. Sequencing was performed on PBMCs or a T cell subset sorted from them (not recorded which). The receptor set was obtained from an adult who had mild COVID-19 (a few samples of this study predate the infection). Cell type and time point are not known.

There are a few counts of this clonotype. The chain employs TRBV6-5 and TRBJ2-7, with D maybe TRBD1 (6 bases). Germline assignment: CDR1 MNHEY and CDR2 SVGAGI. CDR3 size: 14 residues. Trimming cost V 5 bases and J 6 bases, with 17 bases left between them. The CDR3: CASSDPTGPVEQYF. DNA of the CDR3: TGTGCCAGCAGTGATCCGACAGGTCCGGTCGAGCAGTACTTC.

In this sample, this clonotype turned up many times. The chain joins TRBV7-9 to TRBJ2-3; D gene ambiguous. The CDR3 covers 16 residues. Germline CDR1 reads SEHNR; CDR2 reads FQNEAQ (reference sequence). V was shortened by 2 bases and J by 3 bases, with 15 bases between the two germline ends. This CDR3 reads CASSLSSGLMTDTQYF. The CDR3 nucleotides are TGTGCCAGCAGCTTATCAAGTGGCCTCATGACAGATACGCAGTATTTT.

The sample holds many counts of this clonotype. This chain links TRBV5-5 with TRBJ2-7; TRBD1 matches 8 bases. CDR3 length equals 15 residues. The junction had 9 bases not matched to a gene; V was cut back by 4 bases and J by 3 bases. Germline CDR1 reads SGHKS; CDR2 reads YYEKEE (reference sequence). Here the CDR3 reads CASSVSGTGDYEQYF. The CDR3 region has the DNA TGTGCCAGCAGCGTTTCCGGGACAGGCGACTACGAGCAGTACTTC.

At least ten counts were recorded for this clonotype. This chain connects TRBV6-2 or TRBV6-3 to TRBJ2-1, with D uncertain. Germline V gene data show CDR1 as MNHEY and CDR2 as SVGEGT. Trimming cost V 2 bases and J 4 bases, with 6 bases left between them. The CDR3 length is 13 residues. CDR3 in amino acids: CASSYMGYNEQFF. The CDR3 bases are TGTGCCAGCAGTTACATGGGGTACAATGAGCAGTTCTTC.

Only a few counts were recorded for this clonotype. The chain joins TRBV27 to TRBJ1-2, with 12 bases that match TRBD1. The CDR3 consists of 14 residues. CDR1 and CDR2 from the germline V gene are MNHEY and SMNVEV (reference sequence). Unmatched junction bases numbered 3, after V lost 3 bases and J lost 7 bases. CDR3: CASSLGQGAGGYTF. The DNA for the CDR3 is TGTGCCAGCAGTTTGGGACAGGGGGCTGGTGGCTACACCTTC.

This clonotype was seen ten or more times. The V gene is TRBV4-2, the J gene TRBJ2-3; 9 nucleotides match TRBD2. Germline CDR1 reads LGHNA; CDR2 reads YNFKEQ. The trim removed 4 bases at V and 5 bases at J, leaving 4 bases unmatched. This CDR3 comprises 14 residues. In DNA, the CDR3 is TGTGCCAGCAGCCCGCGACTAGCGGTAGATACGCAGTATTTT. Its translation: CASSPRLAVDTQYF.

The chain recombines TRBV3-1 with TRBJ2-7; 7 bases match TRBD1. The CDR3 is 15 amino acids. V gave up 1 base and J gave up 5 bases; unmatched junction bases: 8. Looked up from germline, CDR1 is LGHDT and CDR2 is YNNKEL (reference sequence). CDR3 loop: CASSQGIRTGDEQYF. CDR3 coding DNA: TGTGCCAGCAGCCAAGGAATCCGCACAGGGGACGAGCAGTACTTC.

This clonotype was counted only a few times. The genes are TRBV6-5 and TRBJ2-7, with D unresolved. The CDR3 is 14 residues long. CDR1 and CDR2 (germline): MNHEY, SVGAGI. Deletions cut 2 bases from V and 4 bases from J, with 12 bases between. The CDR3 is CASSYAQVRYEQYF. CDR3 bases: TGTGCCAGCAGTTACGCCCAGGTTCGGTACGAGCAGTACTTC.

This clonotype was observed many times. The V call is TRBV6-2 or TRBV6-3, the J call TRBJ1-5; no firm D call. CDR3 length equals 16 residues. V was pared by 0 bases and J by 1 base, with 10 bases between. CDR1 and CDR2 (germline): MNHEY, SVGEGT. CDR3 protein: CASSYSRGRSNQPQHF. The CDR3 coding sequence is TGTGCCAGCAGTTACTCGCGAGGCAGGAGCAATCAGCCCCAGCATTTT.

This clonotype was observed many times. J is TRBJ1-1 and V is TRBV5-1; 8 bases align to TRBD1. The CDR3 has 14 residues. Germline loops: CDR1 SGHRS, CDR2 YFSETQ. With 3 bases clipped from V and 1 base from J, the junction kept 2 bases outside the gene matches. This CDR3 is CASSWGQANTEAFF. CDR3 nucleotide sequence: TGCGCCAGCAGCTGGGGACAGGCGAACACTGAAGCTTTCTTT.

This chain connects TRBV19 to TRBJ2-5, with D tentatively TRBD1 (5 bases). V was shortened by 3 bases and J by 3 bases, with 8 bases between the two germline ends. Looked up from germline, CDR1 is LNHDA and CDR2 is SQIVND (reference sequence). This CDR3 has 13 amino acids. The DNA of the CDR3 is TGTGCCAGTAGTATGGGCAGGGAAGAGACCCAGTACTTC. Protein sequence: CASSMGREETQYF.

DNA for the CDR3: TGTGCCAGCAGTCCCTGGGACAGGGGGCTGGGCACTGAAGCTTTCTTT. Its translation is CASSPWDRGLGTEAFF. The chain couples TRBV12-3 or TRBV12-4 to TRBJ1-1; 12 bases map to TRBD1. V was clipped by 5 bases and J by 4 bases; unmatched bases: 8. The CDR3 length is 16 residues.

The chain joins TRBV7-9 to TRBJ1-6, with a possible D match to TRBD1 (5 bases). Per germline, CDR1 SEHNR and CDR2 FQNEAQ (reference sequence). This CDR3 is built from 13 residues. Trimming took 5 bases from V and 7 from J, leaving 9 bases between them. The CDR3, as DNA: TGTGCCAGCAGCCCCGAGGGGAATTCACCCCTCCACTTT. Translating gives CASSPEGNSPLHF.

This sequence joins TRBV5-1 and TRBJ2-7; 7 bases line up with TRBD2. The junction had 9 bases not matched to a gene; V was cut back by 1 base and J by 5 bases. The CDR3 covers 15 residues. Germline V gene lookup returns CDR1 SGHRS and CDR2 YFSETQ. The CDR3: CASSLFPGRGNEQYF. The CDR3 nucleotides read TGCGCCAGCAGCTTGTTTCCAGGGAGGGGTAACGAGCAGTACTTC.

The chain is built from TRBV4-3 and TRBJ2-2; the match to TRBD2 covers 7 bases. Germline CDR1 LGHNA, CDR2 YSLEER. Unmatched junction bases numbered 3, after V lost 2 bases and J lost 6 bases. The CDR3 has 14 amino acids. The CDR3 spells CASSQLLASGELFF. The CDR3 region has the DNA TGCGCCAGCAGCCAATTACTAGCGTCCGGGGAGCTGTTTTTT.

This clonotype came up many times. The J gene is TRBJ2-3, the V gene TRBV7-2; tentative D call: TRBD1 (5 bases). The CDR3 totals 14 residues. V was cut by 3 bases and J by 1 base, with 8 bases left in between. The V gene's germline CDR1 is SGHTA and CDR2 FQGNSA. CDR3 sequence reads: CASSFDSGTDTQYF. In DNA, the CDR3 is TGTGCCAGCAGCTTCGACAGTGGCACAGATACGCAGTATTTT.